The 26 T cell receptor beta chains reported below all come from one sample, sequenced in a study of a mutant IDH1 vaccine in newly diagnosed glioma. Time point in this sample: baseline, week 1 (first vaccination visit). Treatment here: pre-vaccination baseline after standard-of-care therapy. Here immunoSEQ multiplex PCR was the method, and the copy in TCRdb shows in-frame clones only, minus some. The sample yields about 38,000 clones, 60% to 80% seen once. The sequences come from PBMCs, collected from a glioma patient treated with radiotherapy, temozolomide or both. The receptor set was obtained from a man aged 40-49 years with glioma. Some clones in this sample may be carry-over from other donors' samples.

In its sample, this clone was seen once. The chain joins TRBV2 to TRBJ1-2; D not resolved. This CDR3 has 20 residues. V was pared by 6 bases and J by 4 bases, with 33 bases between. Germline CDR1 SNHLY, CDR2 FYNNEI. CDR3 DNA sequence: TGTGCCAGCAGCGTATTTACAGTCGGGCCAACCTACTATGGACTCTATGGCTACACCTTC. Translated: CASSVFTVGPTYYGLYGYTF.

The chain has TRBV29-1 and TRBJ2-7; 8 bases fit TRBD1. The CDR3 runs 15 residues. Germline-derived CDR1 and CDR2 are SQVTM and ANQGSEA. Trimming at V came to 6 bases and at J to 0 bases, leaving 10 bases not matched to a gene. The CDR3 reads CSVDFRTGSSYEQYF. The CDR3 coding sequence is TGCAGCGTGGATTTCCGGACAGGGAGCTCCTACGAGCAGTACTTC.

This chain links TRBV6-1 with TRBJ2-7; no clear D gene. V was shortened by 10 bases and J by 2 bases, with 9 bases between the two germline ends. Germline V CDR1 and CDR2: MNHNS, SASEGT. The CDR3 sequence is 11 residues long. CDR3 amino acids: CATTATYEQYF. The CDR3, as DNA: TGTGCCACCACGGCCACCTACGAGCAGTACTTC.

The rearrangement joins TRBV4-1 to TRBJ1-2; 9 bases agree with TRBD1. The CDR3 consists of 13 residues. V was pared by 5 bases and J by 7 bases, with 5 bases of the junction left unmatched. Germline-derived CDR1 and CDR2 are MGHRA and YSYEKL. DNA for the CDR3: TGCGCCAGCAGCATCCGACAGGGGGTTGGCTACACCTTC. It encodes CASSIRQGVGYTF.

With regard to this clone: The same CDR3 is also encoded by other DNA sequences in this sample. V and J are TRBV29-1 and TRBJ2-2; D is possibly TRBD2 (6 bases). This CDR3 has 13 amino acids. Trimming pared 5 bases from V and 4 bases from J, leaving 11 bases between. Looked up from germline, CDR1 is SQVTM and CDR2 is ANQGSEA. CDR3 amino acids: CSVLRESTGELFF. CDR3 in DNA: TGCAGCGTTTTGCGGGAATCCACCGGGGAGCTGTTTTTT.

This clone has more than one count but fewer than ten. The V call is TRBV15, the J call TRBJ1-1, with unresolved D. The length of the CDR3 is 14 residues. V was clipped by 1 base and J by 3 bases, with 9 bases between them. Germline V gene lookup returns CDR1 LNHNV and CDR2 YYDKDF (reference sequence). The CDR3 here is CATSRAPGDTEAFF. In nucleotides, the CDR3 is TGTGCCACCAGCAGAGCTCCGGGCGACACTGAAGCTTTCTTT.

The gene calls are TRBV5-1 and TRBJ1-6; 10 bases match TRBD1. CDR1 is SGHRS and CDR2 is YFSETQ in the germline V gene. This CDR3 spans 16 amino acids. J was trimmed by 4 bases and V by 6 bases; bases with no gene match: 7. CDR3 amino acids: CASKDRGDLYNSPLHF. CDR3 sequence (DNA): TGCGCCAGCAAGGACAGGGGGGACCTATATAATTCACCCCTCCACTTT.

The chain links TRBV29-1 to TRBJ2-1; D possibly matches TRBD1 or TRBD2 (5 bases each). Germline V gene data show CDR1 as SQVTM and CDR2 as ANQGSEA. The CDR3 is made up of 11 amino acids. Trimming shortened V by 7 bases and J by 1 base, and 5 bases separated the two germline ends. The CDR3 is CSGGSYNEQFF. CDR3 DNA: TGCAGCGGGGGGTCCTACAATGAGCAGTTCTTC.

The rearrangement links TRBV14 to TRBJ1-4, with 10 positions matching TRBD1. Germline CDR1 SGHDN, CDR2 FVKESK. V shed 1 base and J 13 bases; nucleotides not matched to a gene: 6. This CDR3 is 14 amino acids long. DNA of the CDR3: TGTGCCAGCAGCCAAGGATTTGGGGACAGGGGACTGTTTTTT. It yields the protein CASSQGFGDRGLFF.

The CDR3 DNA sequence: TGTGCCAGCAGTCATATTCAGGGGGAAGCGTACTTC. This encodes CASSHIQGEAYF. The chain combines TRBV6-1 with TRBJ2-7; TRBD1 agrees at 7 bases. CDR3 length: 12 amino acids. Per the germline V gene, CDR1 is MNHNS and CDR2 is SASEGT. Losses at the gene ends were 5 bases for V and 12 bases for J; bases not matched to a gene: 10.

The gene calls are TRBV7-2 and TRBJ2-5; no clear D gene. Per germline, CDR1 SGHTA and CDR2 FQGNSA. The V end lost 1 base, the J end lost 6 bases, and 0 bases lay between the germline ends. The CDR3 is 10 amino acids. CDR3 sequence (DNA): TGTGCCAGCAGCTTAGAGACCCAGTACTTC. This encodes CASSLETQYF.

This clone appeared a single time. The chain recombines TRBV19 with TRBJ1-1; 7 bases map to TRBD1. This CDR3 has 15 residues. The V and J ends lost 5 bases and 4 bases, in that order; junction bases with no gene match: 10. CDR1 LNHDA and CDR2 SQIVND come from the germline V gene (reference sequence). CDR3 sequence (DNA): TGTGCCAGTAGTGGAGTTGGGGCAGGGGGCACTGAAGCTTTCTTT. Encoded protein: CASSGVGAGGTEAFF.

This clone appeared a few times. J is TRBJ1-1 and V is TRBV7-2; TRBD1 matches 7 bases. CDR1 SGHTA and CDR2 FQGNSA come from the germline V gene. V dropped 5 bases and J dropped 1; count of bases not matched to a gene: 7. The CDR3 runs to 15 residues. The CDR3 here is CASSPRTGQNTEAFF. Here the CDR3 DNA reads TGTGCCAGCAGCCCCCGGACAGGACAGAACACTGAAGCTTTCTTT.

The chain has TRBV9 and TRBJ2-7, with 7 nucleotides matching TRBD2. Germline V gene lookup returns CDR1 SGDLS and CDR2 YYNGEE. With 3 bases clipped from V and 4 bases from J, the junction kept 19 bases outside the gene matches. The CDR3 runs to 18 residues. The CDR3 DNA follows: TGTGCCAGCAGCGCCACTATCCTGGGGGGGATGGGAGGTTACGAGCAGTACTTC. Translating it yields CASSATILGGMGGYEQYF.

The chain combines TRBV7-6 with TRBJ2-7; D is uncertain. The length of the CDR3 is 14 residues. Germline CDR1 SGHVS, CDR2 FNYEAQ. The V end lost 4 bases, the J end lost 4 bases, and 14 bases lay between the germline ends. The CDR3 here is CASSSTQAKYEQYF. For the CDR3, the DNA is TGTGCCAGCAGCTCTACCCAGGCAAAGTACGAGCAGTACTTC.

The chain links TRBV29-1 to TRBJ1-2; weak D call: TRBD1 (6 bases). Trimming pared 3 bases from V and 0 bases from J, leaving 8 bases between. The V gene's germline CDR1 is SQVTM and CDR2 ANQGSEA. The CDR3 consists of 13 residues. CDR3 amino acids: CSVETGSNYGYTF. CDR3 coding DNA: TGCAGCGTTGAGACAGGATCTAACTATGGCTACACCTTC.

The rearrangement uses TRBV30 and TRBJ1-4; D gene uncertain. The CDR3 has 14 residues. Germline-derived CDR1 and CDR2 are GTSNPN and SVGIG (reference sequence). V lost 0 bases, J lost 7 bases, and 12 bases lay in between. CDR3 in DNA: TGTGCCTGGAGTGTAAGTCCAGCGGGTGAAAAACTGTTTTTT. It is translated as CAWSVSPAGEKLFF.

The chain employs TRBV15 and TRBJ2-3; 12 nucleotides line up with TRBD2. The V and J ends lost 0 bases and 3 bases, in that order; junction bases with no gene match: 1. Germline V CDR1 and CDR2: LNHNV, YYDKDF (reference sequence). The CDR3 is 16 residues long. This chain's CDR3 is CATSRDTSGGTDTQYF. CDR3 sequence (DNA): TGTGCCACCAGCAGAGATACTAGCGGGGGGACAGATACGCAGTATTTT. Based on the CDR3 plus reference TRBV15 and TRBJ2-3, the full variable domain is DAMVIQNPRYQVTQFGKPVTLSCSQTLNHNVMYWYQQKSSQAPKLLFHYYDKDFNNEADTPDNFQSRRPNTSFCFLDIRSPGLGDTAMYLCATSRDTSGGTDTQYFGPGTRLTVL.

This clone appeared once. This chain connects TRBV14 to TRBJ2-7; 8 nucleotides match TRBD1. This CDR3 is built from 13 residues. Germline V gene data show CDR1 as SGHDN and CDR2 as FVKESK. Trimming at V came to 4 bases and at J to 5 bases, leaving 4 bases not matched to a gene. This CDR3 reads CASSRDRRHEQYF. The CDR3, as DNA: TGTGCCAGCAGCCGGGACAGGAGGCACGAGCAGTACTTC.

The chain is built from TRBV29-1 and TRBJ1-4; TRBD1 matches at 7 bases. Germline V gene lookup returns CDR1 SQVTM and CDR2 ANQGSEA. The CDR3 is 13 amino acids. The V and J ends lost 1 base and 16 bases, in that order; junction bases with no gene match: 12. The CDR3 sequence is CSVEVGDRTLRFF. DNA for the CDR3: TGCAGCGTTGAAGTTGGGGACAGAACCCTCAGGTTTTTT.

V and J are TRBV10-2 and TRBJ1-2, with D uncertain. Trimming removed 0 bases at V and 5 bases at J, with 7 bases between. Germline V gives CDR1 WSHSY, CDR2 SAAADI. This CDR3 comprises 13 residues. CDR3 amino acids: CASSESIFYGYTF. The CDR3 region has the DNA TGCGCCAGCAGTGAGTCGATCTTTTATGGCTACACCTTC.

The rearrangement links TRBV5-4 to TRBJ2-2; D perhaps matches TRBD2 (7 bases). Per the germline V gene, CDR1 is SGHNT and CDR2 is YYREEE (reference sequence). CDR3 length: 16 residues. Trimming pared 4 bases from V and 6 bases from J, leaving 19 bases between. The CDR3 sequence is CASSLGWGGPPGELFF. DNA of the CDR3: TGTGCCAGCAGCCTCGGGTGGGGGGGGCCCCCCGGGGAGCTGTTTTTT.

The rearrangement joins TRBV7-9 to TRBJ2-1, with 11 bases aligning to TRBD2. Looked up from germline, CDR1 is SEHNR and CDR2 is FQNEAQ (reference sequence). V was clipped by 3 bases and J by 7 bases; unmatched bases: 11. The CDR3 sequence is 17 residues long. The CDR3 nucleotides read TGTGCCAGCAGCTTCGGGCTCACTAGCGGGGGCCTTAATGAGCAGTTCTTC. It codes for CASSFGLTSGGLNEQFF.

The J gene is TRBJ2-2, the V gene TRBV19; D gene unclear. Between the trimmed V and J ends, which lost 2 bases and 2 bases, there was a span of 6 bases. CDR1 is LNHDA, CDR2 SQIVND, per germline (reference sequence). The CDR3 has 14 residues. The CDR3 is CASSIWVNTGELFF. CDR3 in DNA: TGTGCCAGTAGTATATGGGTTAACACCGGGGAGCTGTTTTTT.

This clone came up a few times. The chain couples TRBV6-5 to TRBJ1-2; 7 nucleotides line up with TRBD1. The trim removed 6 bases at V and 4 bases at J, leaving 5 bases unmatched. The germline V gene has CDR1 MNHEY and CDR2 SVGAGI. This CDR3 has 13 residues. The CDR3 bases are TGTGCCAGCAGCAAGACAGGGAGCTATGGCTACACCTTC. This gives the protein CASSKTGSYGYTF.

This CDR3 reads CASSMRGHTEAFF. The DNA for the CDR3 is TGTGCCAGCAGTATGAGGGGGCACACTGAAGCTTTCTTT. The genes are TRBV27 and TRBJ1-1, with 7 nucleotides matching TRBD1. The CDR3 extends over 13 amino acids. Germline CDR1 reads MNHEY; CDR2 reads SMNVEV (reference sequence). J lost 3 bases, V lost 5 bases, and 3 bases had no gene match.